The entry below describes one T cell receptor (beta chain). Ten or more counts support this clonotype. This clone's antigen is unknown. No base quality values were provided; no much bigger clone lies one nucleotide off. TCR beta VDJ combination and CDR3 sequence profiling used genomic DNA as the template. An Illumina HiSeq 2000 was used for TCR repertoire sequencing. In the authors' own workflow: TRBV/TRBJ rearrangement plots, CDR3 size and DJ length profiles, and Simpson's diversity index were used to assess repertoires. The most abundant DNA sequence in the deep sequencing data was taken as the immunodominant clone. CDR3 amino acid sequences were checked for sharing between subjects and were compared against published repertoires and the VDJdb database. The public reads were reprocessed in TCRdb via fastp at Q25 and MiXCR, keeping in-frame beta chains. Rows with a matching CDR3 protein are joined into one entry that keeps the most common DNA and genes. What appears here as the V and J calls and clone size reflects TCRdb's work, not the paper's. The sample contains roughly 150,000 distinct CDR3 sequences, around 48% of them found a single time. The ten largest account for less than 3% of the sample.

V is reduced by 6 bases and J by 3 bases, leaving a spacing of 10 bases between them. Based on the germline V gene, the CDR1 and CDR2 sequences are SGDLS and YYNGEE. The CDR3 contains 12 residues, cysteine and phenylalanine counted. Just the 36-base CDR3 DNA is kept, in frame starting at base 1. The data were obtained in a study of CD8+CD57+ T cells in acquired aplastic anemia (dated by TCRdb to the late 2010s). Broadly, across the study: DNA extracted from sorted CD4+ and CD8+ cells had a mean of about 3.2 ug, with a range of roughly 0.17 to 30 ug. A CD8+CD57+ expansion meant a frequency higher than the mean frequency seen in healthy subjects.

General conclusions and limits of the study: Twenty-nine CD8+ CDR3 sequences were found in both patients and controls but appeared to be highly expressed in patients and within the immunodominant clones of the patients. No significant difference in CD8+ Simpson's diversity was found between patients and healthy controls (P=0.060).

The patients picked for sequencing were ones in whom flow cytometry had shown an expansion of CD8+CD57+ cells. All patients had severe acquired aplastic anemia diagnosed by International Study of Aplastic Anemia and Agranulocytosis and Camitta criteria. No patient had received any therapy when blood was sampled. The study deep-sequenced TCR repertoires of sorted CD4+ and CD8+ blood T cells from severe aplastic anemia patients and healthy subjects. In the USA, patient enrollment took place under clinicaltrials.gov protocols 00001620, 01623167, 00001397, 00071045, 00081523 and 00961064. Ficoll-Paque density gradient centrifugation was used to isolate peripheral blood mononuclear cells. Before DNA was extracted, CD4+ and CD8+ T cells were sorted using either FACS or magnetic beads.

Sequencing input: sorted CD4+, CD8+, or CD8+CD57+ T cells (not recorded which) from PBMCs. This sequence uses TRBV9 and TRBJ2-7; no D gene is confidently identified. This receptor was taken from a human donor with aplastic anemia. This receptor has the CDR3 CASTQVGYEQYF. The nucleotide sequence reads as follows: TGTGCCAGCACCCAGGTGGGCTACGAGCAGTACTTC.